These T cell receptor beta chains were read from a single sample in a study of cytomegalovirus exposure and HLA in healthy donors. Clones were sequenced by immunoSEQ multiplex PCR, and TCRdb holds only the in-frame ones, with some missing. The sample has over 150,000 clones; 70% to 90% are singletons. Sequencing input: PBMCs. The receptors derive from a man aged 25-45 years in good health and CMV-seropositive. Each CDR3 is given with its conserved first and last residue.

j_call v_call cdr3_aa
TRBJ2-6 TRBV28 CASSPGGSSGANVLTF
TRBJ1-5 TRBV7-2 CASSLNAGGGQPQHF
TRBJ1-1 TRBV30 CAWSTQGGEAFF
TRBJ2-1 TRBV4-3 CASSQEVVAVYNEQFF
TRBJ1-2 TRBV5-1 CASSLVRGDYGYTF
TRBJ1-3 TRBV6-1 CASSELTGNTIYF
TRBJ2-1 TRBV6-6 CASSSTLAGMNNEQFF
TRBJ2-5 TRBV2 CASSDNKREQYF
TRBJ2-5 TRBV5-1 CASSHRDRGRETQYF
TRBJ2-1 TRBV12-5 CASGLVRSEQFF
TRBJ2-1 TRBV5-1 CASSLGGLAGVYNEQFF
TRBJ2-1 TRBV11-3 CASSLRLGEPRGDEQFF
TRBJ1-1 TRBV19 CASRPAGVNTEAFF
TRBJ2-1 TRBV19 CASSLGLTYNEQFF
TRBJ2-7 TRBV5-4 CASSEKPSVTYEQYF
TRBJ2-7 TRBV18 CASSPRRGDYEQYF
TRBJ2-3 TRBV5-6 CASSFGLAGRGTDMQYF
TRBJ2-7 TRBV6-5 CASSVRGGEQYF
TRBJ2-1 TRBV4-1 CASSQVGREENNEQFF
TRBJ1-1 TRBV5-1 CASSPRTGGENTEAFF
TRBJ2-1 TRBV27 CASSLSENGYNEQFF
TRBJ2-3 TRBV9 CASSPGGWDFTDTQYF
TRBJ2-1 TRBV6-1 CASSAAGLAALSGNEQFF
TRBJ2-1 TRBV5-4 CASSLISGVYNEQFF
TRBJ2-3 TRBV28 CASIRLAGGPSDTQYF
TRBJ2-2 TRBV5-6 CASSLDQALNTGELFF
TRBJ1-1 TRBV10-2 CASSDPGQGSAEAFF
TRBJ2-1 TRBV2 CASSERAASGRLKNEQFF
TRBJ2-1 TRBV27 CASSLRGQLTYNEQFF